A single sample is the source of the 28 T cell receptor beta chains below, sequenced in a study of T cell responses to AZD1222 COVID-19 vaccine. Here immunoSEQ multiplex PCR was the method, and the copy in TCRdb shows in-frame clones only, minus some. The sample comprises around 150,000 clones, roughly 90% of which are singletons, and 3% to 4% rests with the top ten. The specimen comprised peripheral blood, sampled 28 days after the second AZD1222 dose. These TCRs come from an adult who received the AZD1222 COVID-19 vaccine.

CDR3 coding DNA: TGCAGTGCTAGTGAGGTAGCTTCTGACGAGCAGTACTTC. Its translation: CSASEVASDEQYF. The V and J genes are TRBV20-1 and TRBJ2-7; D unclear. V dropped 3 bases and J dropped 5 bases, with 14 bases sitting between them. Per the germline V gene, CDR1 is DFQATT and CDR2 is SNEGSKA (reference sequence). The CDR3 loop spans 13 amino acids.

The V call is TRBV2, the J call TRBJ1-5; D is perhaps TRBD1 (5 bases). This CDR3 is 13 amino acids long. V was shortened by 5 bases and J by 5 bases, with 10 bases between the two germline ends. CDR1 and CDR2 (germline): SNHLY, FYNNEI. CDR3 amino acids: CASSSDRDQPQHF. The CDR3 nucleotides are TGTGCCAGCAGTTCCGACAGAGATCAGCCCCAGCATTTT. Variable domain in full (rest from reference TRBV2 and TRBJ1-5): EPEVTQTPSHQVTQMGQEVILRCVPISNHLYFYWYRQILGQKVEFLVSFYNNEISEKSEIFDDQFSVERPDGSNFTLKIRSTKLEDSAMYFCASSSDRDQPQHFGDGTRLSIL.

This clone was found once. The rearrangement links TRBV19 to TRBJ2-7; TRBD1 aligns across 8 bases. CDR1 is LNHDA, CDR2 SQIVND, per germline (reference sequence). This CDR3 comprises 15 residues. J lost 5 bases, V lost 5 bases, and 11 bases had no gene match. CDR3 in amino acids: CASSVTGGLPNEQYF. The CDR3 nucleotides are TGTGCCAGTAGTGTCACAGGGGGTCTTCCCAACGAGCAGTACTTC.

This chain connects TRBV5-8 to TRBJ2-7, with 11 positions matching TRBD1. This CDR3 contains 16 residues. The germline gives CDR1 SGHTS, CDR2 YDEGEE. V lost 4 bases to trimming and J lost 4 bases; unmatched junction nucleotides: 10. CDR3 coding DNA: TGTGCCAGCAGCGCATATTCGGGACAGGGGGTTTACGAGCAGTACTTC. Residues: CASSAYSGQGVYEQYF.

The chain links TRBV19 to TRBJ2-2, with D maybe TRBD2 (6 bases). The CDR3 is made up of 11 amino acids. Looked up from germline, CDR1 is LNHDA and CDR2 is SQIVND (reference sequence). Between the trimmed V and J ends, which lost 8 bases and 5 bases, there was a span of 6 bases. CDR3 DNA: TGTGCCAGTGGAGGGACCGGGGAGCTGTTTTTT. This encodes CASGGTGELFF.

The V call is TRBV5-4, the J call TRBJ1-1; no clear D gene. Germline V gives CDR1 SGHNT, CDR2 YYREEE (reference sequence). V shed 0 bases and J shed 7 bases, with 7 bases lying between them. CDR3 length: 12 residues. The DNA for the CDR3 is TGTGCCAGCAGCTTGGGGTCAGGTGAAGCTTTCTTT. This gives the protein CASSLGSGEAFF.

CDR3 coding DNA: TGTGCCACCAGTGTTACTCCGGGACAGGGAGTTCATGGCTATGGCTACACCTTC. Protein product: CATSVTPGQGVHGYGYTF. The genes are TRBV24-1 and TRBJ1-2; 9 nucleotides line up with TRBD1. Germline lookup yields CDR1 KGHDR and CDR2 SFDVKD. CDR3 size: 18 residues. With 5 bases clipped from V and 4 bases from J, the junction kept 16 bases outside the gene matches.

The DNA of the CDR3 is TGTGCCAGCAGTTCCACAATCGGACTAGCGGGATACAATGAGCAGTTCTTC. Protein sequence: CASSSTIGLAGYNEQFF. The V and J genes are TRBV27 and TRBJ2-1, with 12 bases lining up with TRBD2. Germline CDR1 reads MNHEY; CDR2 reads SMNVEV (reference sequence). Trimming at V came to 4 bases and at J to 4 bases, leaving 8 bases not matched to a gene. The CDR3 sequence is 17 residues long.

Here the CDR3 DNA reads TGTGCCAGCTCACCCATCCGGGGACAGGGCTACGAGCAGTACTTC. This gives the protein CASSPIRGQGYEQYF. This sequence joins TRBV18 and TRBJ2-7, with TRBD1 matching over 9 bases. CDR1 and CDR2 (germline): KGHSH, LQKENI. The CDR3 length is 15 residues. Unmatched junction bases numbered 6, after V lost 3 bases and J lost 3 bases.

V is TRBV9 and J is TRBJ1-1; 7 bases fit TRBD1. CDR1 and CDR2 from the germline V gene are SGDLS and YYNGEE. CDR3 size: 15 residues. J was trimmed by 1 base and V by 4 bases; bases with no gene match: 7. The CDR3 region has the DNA TGTGCCAGCAGCTCAACGACAGGGTGGAACACTGAAGCTTTCTTT. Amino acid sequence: CASSSTTGWNTEAFF. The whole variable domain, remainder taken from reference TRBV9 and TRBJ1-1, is DSGVTQTPKHLITATGQRVTLRCSPRSGDLSVYWYQQSLDQGLQFLIQYYNGEERAKGNILERFSAQQFPDLHSELNLSSLELGDSALYFCASSSTTGWNTEAFFGQGTRLTVV.

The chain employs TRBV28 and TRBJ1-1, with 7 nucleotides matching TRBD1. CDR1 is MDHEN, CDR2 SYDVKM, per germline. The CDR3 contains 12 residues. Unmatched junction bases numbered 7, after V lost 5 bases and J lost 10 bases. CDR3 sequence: CASSRVQGRAFF. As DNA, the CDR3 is TGTGCCAGCAGTCGTGTACAGGGGAGAGCTTTCTTT.

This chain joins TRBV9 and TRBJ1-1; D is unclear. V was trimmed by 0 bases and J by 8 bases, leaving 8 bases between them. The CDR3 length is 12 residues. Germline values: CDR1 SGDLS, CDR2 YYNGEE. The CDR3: CASSVASEEAFF. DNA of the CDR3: TGTGCCAGCAGCGTAGCGTCAGAAGAAGCTTTCTTT.

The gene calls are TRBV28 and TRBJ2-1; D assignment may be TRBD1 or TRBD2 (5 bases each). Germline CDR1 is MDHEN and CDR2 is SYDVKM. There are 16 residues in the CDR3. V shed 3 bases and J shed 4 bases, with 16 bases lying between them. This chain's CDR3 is CASSLQGAPPYNEQFF. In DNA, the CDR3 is TGTGCCAGCAGTTTGCAGGGAGCCCCCCCATACAATGAGCAGTTCTTC.

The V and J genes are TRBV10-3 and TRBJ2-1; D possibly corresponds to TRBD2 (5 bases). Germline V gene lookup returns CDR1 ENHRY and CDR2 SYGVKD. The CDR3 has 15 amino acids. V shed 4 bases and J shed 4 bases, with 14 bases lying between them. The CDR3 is CAISAAEGRYNEQFF. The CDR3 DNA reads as TGTGCCATCAGTGCAGCAGAGGGAAGATACAATGAGCAGTTCTTC.

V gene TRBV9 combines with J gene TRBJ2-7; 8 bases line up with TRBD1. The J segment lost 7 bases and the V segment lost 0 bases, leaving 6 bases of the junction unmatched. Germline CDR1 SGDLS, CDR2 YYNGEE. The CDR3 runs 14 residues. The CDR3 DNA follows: TGTGCCAGCAGCGTAGACAGGGGGGCAAAGGAGCAGTACTTC. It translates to CASSVDRGAKEQYF. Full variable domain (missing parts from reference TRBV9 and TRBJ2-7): DSGVTQTPKHLITATGQRVTLRCSPRSGDLSVYWYQQSLDQGLQFLIQYYNGEERAKGNILERFSAQQFPDLHSELNLSSLELGDSALYFCASSVDRGAKEQYFGPGTRLTVT.

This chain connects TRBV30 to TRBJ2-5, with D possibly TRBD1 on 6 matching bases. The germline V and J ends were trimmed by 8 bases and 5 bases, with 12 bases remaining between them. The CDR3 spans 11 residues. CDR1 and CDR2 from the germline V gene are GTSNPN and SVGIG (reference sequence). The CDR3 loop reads CAIQGPETQYF. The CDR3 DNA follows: TGTGCCATCCAGGGGCCCGAGACCCAGTACTTC.

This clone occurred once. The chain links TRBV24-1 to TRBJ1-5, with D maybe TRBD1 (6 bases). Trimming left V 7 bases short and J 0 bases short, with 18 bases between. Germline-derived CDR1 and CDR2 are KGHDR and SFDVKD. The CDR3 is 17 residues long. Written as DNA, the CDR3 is TGTGCCACCAGCGGGGTAGGGGGGTTGAATAGCAATCAGCCCCAGCATTTT. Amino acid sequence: CATSGVGGLNSNQPQHF.

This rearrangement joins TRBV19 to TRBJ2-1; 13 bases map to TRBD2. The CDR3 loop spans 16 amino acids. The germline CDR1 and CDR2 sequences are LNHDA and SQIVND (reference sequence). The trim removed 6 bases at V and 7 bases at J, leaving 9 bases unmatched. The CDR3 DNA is TGTGCCAGTAGCAGGGGACTAGCGGGATTGGTGAATGAGCAGTTCTTC. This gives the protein CASSRGLAGLVNEQFF. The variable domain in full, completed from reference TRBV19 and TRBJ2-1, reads DGGITQSPKYLFRKEGQNVTLSCEQNLNHDAMYWYRQDPGQGLRLIYYSQIVNDFQKGDIAEGYSVSREKKESFPLTVTSAQKNPTAFYLCASSRGLAGLVNEQFFGPGTRLTVL.

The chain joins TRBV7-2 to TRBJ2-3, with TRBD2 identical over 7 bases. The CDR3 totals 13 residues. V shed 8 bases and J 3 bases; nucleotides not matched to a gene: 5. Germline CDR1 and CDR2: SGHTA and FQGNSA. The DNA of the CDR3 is TGTGCCAGCCAGGGAGGGCCTACAGATACGCAGTATTTT. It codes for CASQGGPTDTQYF.

The CDR3 is CASIRRDRGRAEQFF. CDR3 DNA sequence: TGTGCCAGCATCCGACGGGACAGGGGGCGTGCAGAGCAGTTCTTC. The chain is built from TRBV27 and TRBJ2-1; 12 bases are shared with TRBD1. The germline V gene has CDR1 MNHEY and CDR2 SMNVEV (reference sequence). Trimming took 7 bases from V and 10 from J; bases not matched to a gene: 11. The CDR3 totals 15 residues.

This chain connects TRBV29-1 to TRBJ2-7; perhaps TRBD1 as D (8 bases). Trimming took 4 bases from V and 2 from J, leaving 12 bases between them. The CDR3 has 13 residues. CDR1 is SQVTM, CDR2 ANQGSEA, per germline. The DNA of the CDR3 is TGCAGCGTTGGGACAGGGACTACCTACGAGCAGTACTTC. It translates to CSVGTGTTYEQYF.

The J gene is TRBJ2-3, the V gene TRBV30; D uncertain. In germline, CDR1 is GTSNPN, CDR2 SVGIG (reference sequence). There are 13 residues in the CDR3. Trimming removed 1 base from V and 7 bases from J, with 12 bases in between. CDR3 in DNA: TGTGCCTGGAGTGAGGGTCGTGGGAATACGCAGTATTTT. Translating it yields CAWSEGRGNTQYF.

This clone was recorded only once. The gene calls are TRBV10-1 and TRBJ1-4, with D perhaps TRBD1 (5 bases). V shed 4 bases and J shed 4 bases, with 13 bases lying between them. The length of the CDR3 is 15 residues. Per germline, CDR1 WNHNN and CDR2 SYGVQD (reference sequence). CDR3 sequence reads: CASSGGPRLNEKLFF. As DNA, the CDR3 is TGCGCCAGCAGTGGGGGCCCCCGGCTTAATGAAAAACTGTTTTTT.

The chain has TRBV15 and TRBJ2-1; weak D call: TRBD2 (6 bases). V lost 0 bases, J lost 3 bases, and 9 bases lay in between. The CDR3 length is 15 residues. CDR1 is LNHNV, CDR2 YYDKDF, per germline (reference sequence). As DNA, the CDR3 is TGTGCCACCAGCAGAGATACGGGAGACTACAATGAGCAGTTCTTC. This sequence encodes CATSRDTGDYNEQFF.

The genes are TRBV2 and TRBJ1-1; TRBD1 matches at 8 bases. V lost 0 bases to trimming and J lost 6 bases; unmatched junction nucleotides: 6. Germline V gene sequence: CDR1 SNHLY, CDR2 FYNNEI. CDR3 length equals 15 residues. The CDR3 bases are TGTGCCAGCAGTGAAGCGAGACAGGGGTTCTCTGAAGCTTTCTTT. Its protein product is CASSEARQGFSEAFF.

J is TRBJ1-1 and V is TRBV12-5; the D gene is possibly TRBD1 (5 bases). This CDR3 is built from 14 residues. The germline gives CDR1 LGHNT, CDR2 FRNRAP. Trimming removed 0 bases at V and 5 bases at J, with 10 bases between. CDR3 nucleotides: TGTGCTAGTGGTTTGGTAGGAGGGGAGACTGAAGCTTTCTTT. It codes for CASGLVGGETEAFF.

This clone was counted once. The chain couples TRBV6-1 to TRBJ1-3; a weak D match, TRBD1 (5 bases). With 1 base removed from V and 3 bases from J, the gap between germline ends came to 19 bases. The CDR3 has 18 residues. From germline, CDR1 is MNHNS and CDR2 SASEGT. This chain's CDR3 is CASSEDSRDQDLGNTIYF. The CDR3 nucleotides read TGTGCCAGCAGTGAAGATTCCCGGGACCAGGATCTTGGAAACACCATATATTTT.

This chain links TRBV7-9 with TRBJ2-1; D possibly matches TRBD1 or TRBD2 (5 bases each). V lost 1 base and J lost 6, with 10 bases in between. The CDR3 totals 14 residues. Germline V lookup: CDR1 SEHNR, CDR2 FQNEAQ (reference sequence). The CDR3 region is CASSLGGRSNEQFF. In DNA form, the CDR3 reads TGTGCCAGCAGCTTAGGGGGGAGAAGCAATGAGCAGTTCTTC.